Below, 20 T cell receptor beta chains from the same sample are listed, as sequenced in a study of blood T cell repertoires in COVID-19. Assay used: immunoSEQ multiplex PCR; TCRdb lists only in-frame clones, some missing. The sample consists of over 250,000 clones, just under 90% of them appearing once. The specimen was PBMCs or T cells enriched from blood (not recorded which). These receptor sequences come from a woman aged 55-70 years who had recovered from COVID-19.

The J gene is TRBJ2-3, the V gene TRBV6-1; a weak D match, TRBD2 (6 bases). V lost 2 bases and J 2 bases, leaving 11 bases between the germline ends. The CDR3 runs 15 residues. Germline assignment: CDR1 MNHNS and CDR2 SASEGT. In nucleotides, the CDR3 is TGTGCCAGCAGTGAACCCCGGACTAACACAGATACGCAGTATTTT. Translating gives CASSEPRTNTDTQYF.

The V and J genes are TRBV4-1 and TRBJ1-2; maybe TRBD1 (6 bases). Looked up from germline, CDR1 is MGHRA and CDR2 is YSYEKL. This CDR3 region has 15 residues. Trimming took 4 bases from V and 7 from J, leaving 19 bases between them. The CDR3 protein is CASSLRTAQESGYTF. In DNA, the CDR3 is TGCGCCAGCAGCCTACGGACAGCGCAAGAGAGTGGCTACACCTTC.

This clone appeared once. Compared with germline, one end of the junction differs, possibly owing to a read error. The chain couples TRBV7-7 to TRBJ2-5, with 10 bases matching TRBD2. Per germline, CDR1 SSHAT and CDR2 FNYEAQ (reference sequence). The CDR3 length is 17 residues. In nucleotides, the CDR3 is TGTGCTAGCAGCCGACTTGGACTAGCGGACGGACAAGAGACCCAGTACTTC. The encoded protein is CASSRLGLADGQETQYF.

The chain's CDR3 is CASSLLAGGYNEQFF. CDR3 bases: TGTGCCAGCAGCTTACTAGCGGGAGGTTATAATGAGCAGTTCTTC. The chain is built from TRBV11-2 and TRBJ2-1; 11 bases match TRBD2. Germline V gives CDR1 SGHAT, CDR2 FQNNGV. The CDR3 spans 15 residues. Losses at the gene ends were 2 bases for V and 7 bases for J; bases not matched to a gene: 4.

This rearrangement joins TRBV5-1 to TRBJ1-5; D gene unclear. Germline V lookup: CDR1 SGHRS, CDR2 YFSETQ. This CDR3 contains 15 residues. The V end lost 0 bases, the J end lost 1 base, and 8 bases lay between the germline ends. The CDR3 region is CASSLVGGSNQPQHF. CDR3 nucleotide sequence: TGCGCCAGCAGCTTGGTTGGAGGGAGCAATCAGCCCCAGCATTTT.

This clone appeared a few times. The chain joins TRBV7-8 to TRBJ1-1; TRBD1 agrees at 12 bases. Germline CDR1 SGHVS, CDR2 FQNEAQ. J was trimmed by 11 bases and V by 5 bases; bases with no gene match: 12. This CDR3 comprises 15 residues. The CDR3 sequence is CASSPEGQGANGAFF. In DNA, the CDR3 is TGTGCCAGCAGCCCCGAGGGACAGGGGGCCAATGGGGCTTTCTTT.

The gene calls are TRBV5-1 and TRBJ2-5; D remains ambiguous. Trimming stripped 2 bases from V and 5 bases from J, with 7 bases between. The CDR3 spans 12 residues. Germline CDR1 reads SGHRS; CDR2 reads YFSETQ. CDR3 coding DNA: TGCGCCAGCAGCTTATCTTTGGAGACCCAGTACTTC. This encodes CASSLSLETQYF.

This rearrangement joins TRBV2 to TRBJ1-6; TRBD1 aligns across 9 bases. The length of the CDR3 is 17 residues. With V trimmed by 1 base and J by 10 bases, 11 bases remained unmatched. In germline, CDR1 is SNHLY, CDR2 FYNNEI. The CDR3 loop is CASSEEGLGQGYSPLHF. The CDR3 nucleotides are TGTGCCAGCAGTGAAGAAGGGCTGGGACAGGGATACTCACCCCTCCACTTT.

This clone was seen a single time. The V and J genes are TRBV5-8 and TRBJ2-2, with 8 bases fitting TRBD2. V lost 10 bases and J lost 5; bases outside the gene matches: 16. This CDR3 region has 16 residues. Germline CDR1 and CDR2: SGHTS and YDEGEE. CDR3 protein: CAHESGGPLMTGELFF. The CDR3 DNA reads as TGTGCCCATGAGAGCGGGGGACCCCTTATGACCGGGGAGCTGTTTTTT.

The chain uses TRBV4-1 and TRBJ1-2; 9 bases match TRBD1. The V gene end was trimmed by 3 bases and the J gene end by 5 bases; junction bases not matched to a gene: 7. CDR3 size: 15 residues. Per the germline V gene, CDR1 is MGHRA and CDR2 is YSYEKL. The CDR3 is CASSQMGQGGYGYTF. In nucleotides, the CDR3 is TGCGCCAGCAGCCAGATGGGACAGGGCGGGTATGGCTACACCTTC.

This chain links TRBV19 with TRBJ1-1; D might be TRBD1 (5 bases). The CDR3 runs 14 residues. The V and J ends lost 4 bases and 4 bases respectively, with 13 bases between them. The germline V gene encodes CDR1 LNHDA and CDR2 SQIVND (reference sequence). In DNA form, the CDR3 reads TGTGCCAGTAGTACCAGGGCCGTGGGCACTGAAGCTTTCTTT. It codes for CASSTRAVGTEAFF. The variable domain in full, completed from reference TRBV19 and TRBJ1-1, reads DGGITQSPKYLFRKEGQNVTLSCEQNLNHDAMYWYRQDPGQGLRLIYYSQIVNDFQKGDIAEGYSVSREKKESFPLTVTSAQKNPTAFYLCASSTRAVGTEAFFGQGTRLTVV.

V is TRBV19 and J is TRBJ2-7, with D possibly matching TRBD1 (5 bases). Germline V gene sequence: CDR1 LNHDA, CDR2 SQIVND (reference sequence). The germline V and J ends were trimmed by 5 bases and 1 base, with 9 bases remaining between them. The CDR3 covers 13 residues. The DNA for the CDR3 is TGTGCCAGTAGTGCCAGGACATCCTACGAGCAGTACTTC. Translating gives CASSARTSYEQYF.

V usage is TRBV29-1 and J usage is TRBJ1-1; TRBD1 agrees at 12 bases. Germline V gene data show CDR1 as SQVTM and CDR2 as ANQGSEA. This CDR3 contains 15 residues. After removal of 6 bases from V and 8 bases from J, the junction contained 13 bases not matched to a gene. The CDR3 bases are TGCAGCGTCCCCGGGACAGGGGGCTTTCATTGGGAAGCTTTCTTT. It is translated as CSVPGTGGFHWEAFF.

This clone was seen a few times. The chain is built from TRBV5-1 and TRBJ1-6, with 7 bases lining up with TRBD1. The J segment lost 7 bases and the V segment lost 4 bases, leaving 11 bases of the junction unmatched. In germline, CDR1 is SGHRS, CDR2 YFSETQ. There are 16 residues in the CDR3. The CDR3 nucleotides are TGCGCCAGCAGCGAACTCGTAGGGGGCAGGAATTCACCCCTCCACTTT. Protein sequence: CASSELVGGRNSPLHF.

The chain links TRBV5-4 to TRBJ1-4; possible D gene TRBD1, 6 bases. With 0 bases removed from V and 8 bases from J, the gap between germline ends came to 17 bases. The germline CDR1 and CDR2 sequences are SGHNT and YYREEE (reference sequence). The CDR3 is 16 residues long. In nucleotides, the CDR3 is TGTGCCAGCAGCTTGGGGCAGGGGAGAGTAGAAGAAAAACTGTTTTTT. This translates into CASSLGQGRVEEKLFF. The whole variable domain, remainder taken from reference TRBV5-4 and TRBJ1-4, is ETGVTQSPTHLIKTRGQQVTLRCSSQSGHNTVSWYQQALGQGPQFIFQYYREEENGRGNFPPRFSGLQFPNYSSELNVNALELDDSALYLCASSLGQGRVEEKLFFGSGTQLSVL.

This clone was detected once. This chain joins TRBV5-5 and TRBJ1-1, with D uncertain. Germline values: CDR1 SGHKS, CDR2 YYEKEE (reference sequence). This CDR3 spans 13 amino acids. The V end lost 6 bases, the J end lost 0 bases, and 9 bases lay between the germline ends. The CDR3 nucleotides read TGTGCCAGCACCCTGTCGGTGAACACTGAAGCTTTCTTT. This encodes CASTLSVNTEAFF.

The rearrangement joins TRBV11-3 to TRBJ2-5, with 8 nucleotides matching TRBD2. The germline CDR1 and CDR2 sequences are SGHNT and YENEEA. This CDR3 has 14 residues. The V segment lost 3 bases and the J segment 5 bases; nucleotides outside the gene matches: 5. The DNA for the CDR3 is TGTGCCAGCAGCTTCGGGGGGGCGCAGGAGACCCAGTACTTC. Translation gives CASSFGGAQETQYF. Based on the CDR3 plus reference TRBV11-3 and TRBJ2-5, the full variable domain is EAGVVQSPRYKIIEKKQPVAFWCNPISGHNTLYWYLQNLGQGPELLIRYENEEAVDDSQLPKDRFSAERLKGVDSTLKIQPAELGDSAVYLCASSFGGAQETQYFGPGTRLLVL.

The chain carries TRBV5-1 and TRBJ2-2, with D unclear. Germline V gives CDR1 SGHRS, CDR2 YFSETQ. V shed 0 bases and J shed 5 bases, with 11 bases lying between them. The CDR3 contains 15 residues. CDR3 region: CASSLVESGTGELFF. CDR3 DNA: TGCGCCAGCAGCTTGGTAGAGTCCGGTACCGGGGAGCTGTTTTTT.

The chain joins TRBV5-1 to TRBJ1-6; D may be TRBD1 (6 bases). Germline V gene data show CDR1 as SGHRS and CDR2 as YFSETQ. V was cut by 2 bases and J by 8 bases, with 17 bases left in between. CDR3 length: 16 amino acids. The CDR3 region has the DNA TGCGCCAGCAGCTTTGGTCCAGGGGCCAACGATTCACCCCTCCACTTT. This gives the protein CASSFGPGANDSPLHF. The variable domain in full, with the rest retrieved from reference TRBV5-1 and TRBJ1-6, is KAGVTQTPRYLIKTRGQQVTLSCSPISGHRSVSWYQQTPGQGLQFLFEYFSETQRNKGNFPGRFSGRQFSNSRSEMNVSTLELGDSALYLCASSFGPGANDSPLHFGNGTRLTVT.

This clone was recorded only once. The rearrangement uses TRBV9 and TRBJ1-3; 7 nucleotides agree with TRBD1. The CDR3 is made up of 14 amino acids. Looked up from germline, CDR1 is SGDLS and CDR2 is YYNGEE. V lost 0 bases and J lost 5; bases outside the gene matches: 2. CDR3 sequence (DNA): TGTGCCAGCAGCGTAGAGGGGGCCAGAAACACCATATATTTT. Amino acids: CASSVEGARNTIYF.